This T cell receptor beta chain was observed in a study of beta chain features in type 1 diabetes. Only a few counts were recorded for this clone. What it recognizes is unknown. The investigators reverse transcribed all of the isolated RNA, so they sequenced expressed TCRB transcripts. Sequenced by immunoSEQ multiplex PCR; TCRdb stores in-frame clones only, minus some. The table includes 350,000 to 450,000 clones, roughly 13% detected once. Study-wide findings and caveats: Patients showed naive, central memory and Treg TCRB repertoires that appeared more similar than those of healthy donors. Among all four CD4+ subsets, Type 1 diabetes patients had TCRB CDR3s that were moderately but significantly shorter.

Trimming took 3 bases from V and 0 from J, leaving 11 bases between them. Germline values: CDR1 MGHDK, CDR2 SYGVNS. This CDR3 is built from 15 residues. The source is a woman under 30 with type 1 diabetes. The sequenced sample was naive CD4+ T cells from blood. The chain has TRBV25-1 and TRBJ1-1; TRBD1 is a possible D gene (5 bases). CDR3 sequence: CASSDQDIMNTEAFF. CDR3 nucleotides: TGTGCCAGCAGTGACCAGGACATAATGAACACTGAAGCTTTCTTT.